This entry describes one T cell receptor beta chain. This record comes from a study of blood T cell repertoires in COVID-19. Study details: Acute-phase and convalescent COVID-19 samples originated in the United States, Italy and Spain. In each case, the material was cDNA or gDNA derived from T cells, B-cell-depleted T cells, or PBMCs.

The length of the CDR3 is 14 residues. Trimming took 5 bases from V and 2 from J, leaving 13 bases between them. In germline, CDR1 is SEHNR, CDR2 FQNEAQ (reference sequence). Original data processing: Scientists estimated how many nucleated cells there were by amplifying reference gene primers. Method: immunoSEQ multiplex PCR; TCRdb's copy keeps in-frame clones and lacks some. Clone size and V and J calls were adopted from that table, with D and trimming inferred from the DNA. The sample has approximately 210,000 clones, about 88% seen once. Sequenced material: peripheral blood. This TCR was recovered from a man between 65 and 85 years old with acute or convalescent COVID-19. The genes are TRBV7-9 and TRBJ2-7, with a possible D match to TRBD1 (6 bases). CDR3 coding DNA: TGTGCCAGCAGCACAGACAGGCTGACCTACGAGCAGTACTTC. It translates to CASSTDRLTYEQYF. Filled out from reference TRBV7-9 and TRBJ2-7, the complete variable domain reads DTGVSQNPRHKITKRGQNVTFRCDPISEHNRLYWYRQTLGQGPEFLTYFQNEAQLEKSRLLSDRFSAERPKGSFSTLEIQRTEQGDSAMYLCASSTDRLTYEQYFGPGTRLTVT.